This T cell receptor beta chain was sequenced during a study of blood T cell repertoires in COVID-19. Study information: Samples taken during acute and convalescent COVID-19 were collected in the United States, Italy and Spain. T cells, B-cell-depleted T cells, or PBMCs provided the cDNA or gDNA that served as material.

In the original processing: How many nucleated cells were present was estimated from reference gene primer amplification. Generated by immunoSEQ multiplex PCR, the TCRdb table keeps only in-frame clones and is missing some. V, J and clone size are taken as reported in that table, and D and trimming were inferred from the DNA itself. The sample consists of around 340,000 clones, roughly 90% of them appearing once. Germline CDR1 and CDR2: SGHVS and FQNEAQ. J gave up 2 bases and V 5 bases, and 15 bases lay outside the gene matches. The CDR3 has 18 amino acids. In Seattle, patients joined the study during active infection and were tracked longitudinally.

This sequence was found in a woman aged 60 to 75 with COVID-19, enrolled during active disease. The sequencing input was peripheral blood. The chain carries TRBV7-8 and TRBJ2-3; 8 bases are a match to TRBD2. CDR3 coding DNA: TGTGCCAGCAGCCCTTTACCGACGAGCGGGGGTACCACAGATACGCAGTATTTT. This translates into CASSPLPTSGGTTDTQYF.